The 15 T cell receptor beta chains below all came from one sample that was sequenced in a study of shared clonotypes between healthy human individuals (dated by TCRdb to about 2020). Library method: the immunoSEQ multiplex PCR assay. Held by TCRdb, this immuneACCESS table contains in-frame sequences only and omits some clones. Under half of the omission traces to an unresolved V gene where checked; the cause of the rest is unknown. This sample has about half a million clones in its table, and around 73% of those were observed once. Approximately 12% of the sample is in the top ten clones. The sequenced sample was PBMCs. The receptors were sampled from a woman between 40 and 50 years old in good health. Some clones in this sample may be carry-over from other donors' samples.

The chain recombines TRBV11-2 with TRBJ2-1, with 8 bases fitting TRBD2. V trimming: 0 bases; J trimming: 6 bases; junction bases outside the gene matches: 4. CDR1 is SGHAT and CDR2 is FQNNGV in the germline V gene. The CDR3 is 15 amino acids. In nucleotides, the CDR3 is TGTGCCAGCAGCTTAGAAGTTAGCGGGGTCAATGAGCAGTTCTTC. Its protein product is CASSLEVSGVNEQFF.

In DNA form, the CDR3 reads TGTGCCACTTCACATCGGGGAAGGAATTCACCCCTCCACTTT. Translation: CATSHRGRNSPLHF. The chain links TRBV27 to TRBJ1-6; no reliable D call. Germline lookup yields CDR1 MNHEY and CDR2 SMNVEV (reference sequence). V was pared by 10 bases and J by 7 bases, with 17 bases between. CDR3 length: 14 amino acids.

The chain couples TRBV5-4 to TRBJ2-1, with 9 bases matching TRBD2. Trimming at V came to 4 bases and at J to 7 bases, leaving 15 bases not matched to a gene. Per the germline V gene, CDR1 is SGHNT and CDR2 is YYREEE (reference sequence). The CDR3 totals 17 residues. DNA for the CDR3: TGTGCCAGCAGCCGCGGGGGGGGACTAGAGGTTGGGAATGAGCAGTTCTTC. It yields the protein CASSRGGGLEVGNEQFF.

Comments on this clone: The sample carries other DNA sequences with the same CDR3. The chain recombines TRBV18 with TRBJ2-7; D not certain. The V gene lost 3 bases and the J gene lost 2 bases, with 11 bases spanning the gap. This CDR3 has 14 amino acids. The germline V gene has CDR1 KGHSH and CDR2 LQKENI. The CDR3 protein is CASSPGAGPYEQYF. The CDR3 DNA follows: TGTGCCAGCTCACCCGGTGCAGGTCCCTACGAGCAGTACTTC.

This clone was seen once. The chain carries TRBV6-1 and TRBJ2-7, with D possibly TRBD2 on 5 matching bases. The CDR3 consists of 15 residues. Germline lookup yields CDR1 MNHNS and CDR2 SASEGT. The germline V and J ends were trimmed by 0 bases and 7 bases, with 16 bases remaining between them. The CDR3 DNA sequence: TGTGCCAGCAGTGAAGCCGGGGTACCTCCGGGGGAGCAGTACTTC. This translates into CASSEAGVPPGEQYF.

This rearrangement joins TRBV7-9 to TRBJ1-1, with TRBD1 matching 10 bases. CDR3 length equals 14 residues. The V gene's germline CDR1 is SEHNR and CDR2 FQNEAQ (reference sequence). V shed 1 base, J shed 12 bases, and the junction held 8 bases outside the gene matches. This CDR3 reads CASSLGTGQGETFF. The CDR3 DNA sequence: TGTGCCAGCAGCTTAGGGACCGGACAGGGGGAAACTTTCTTT.

This sequence joins TRBV28 and TRBJ1-4; D is unresolved. The germline V gene has CDR1 MDHEN and CDR2 SYDVKM. V lost 2 bases and J 3 bases, leaving 10 bases between the germline ends. CDR3 length: 15 amino acids. CDR3 in amino acids: CASSLREWSNEKLFF. CDR3 bases: TGTGCCAGCAGTTTACGGGAATGGTCTAATGAAAAACTGTTTTTT.

The genes are TRBV7-7 and TRBJ2-2, with D perhaps matching TRBD2 (6 bases). The CDR3 is 14 residues long. Trimming shortened V by 5 bases and J by 5 bases, and 12 bases separated the two germline ends. Per germline, CDR1 SSHAT and CDR2 FNYEAQ (reference sequence). CDR3 protein: CASSIGSGTGELFF. CDR3 DNA sequence: TGTGCCAGCAGCATTGGGAGCGGGACCGGGGAGCTGTTTTTT. Drawing the rest from reference TRBV7-7 and TRBJ2-2, the complete variable domain is GAGVSQSPRYKVTKRGQDVTLRCDPISSHATLYWYQQALGQGPEFLTYFNYEAQPDKSGLPSDRFSAERPEGSISTLTIQRTEQRDSAMYRCASSIGSGTGELFFGEGSRLTVL.

The sample holds a few counts of this clone. This chain connects TRBV6-4 to TRBJ2-1, with D possibly matching TRBD2 (5 bases). The CDR3 contains 15 residues. Germline lookup yields CDR1 MRHNA and CDR2 SNTAGT. Trimming pared 4 bases from V and 7 bases from J, leaving 17 bases between. The CDR3 loop is CASSASGGEGNEQFF. In nucleotides, the CDR3 is TGTGCCAGCAGTGCGTCTGGCGGAGAGGGAAATGAGCAGTTCTTC.

CDR3 residues: CASRPRLAGVNTGELFF. For the CDR3, the DNA is TGTGCCAGCAGACCCAGACTAGCGGGAGTGAACACCGGGGAGCTGTTTTTT. The chain has TRBV7-9 and TRBJ2-2, with TRBD2 identical over 12 bases. The CDR3 loop spans 17 amino acids. CDR1 is SEHNR, CDR2 FQNEAQ, per germline (reference sequence). The V gene end was trimmed by 6 bases and the J gene end by 1 base; junction bases not matched to a gene: 6.

V is TRBV7-8 and J is TRBJ2-4; 8 nucleotides line up with TRBD2. CDR1 and CDR2 from the germline V gene are SGHVS and FQNEAQ. V lost 5 bases, J lost 0 bases, and 3 bases stayed unmatched. This CDR3 is built from 15 residues. CDR3 protein: CASSDSGVAKNIQYF. Written as DNA, the CDR3 is TGTGCCAGCAGCGATAGCGGGGTAGCCAAAAACATTCAGTACTTC.

The V and J genes are TRBV18 and TRBJ2-7; D assignment may be TRBD1 or TRBD2 (6 bases each). This CDR3 has 15 residues. The ends were cut back, 5 bases at V and 4 bases at J, with 18 bases in the middle. Germline V lookup: CDR1 KGHSH, CDR2 LQKENI. The CDR3 region is CASSSGTSTGYEQYF. CDR3 nucleotides: TGTGCCAGCTCATCCGGGACTTCGACAGGTTACGAGCAGTACTTC. The variable domain in full, with the rest retrieved from reference TRBV18 and TRBJ2-7, is NAGVMQNPRHLVRRRGQEARLRCSPMKGHSHVYWYRQLPEEGLKFMVYLQKENIIDESGMPKERFSAEFPKEGPSILRIQQVVRGDSAAYFCASSSGTSTGYEQYFGPGTRLTVT.

The rearrangement joins TRBV7-2 to TRBJ2-3, with 12 positions matching TRBD1. Trimming took 4 bases from V and 6 from J; bases not matched to a gene: 11. The CDR3 contains 17 residues. Germline V CDR1 and CDR2: SGHTA, FQGNSA. The CDR3 DNA reads as TGTGCCAGCAGCTCACACATCGGGACAGGGGGCCGGGATACGCAGTATTTT. Translation gives CASSSHIGTGGRDTQYF. Full variable domain (remainder filled in from reference TRBV7-2 and TRBJ2-3): GAGVSQSPSNKVTEKGKDVELRCDPISGHTALYWYRQSLGQGLEFLIYFQGNSAPDKSGLPSDRFSAERTGGSVSTLTIQRTQQEDSAVYLCASSSHIGTGGRDTQYFGPGTRLTVL.

J is TRBJ2-7 and V is TRBV28, with 8 nucleotides matching TRBD1. This CDR3 has 16 amino acids. With V trimmed by 8 bases and J by 0 bases, 12 bases remained unmatched. Germline V lookup: CDR1 MDHEN, CDR2 SYDVKM. This CDR3 reads CASLAGQGKSSYEQYF. The DNA of the CDR3 is TGTGCCAGCCTCGCCGGACAGGGCAAGAGCTCCTACGAGCAGTACTTC. Supplemented by reference TRBV28 and TRBJ2-7, the full variable domain reads DVKVTQSSRYLVKRTGEKVFLECVQDMDHENMFWYRQDPGLGLRLIYFSYDVKMKEKGDIPEGYSVSREKKERFSLILESASTNQTSMYLCASLAGQGKSSYEQYFGPGTRLTVT.

V and J are TRBV18 and TRBJ2-2; 10 bases fit TRBD1. CDR3 size: 15 residues. J lost 6 bases, V lost 4 bases, and 5 bases had no gene match. Germline V lookup: CDR1 KGHSH, CDR2 LQKENI. The CDR3 DNA reads as TGTGCCAGCTCACTTCGACAGGGGGCGGCCGGGGAGCTGTTTTTT. Residues: CASSLRQGAAGELFF.